This T cell receptor beta chain was sequenced for a study of CD8+CD57+ T cells in acquired aplastic anemia. A remark on this clonotype: No antigen is known for it.

Findings and caveats of the study: Over 25 CD8+ CDR3 sequences occurred in both the patients and the controls.

Genomic DNA, serving as template, underwent TCR beta VDJ and CDR3 profiling. Each CDR3 protein gets one entry after TCRdb re-called the reads with MiXCR. The sample lists about half a million distinct CDR3 sequences; approximately 32% were seen once. Selection for sequencing was limited to patients who had shown CD8+CD57+ cell expansion by flow cytometry. Acquired aplastic anemia of severe grade affected all patients. V was pared by 0 bases and J by 0 bases, with 12 bases of the junction left unmatched. CDR1 DFQATT and CDR2 SNEGSKA come from the germline V gene (reference sequence). This CDR3 comprises 19 residues.

Sequenced sample: sorted CD4+, CD8+, or CD8+CD57+ T cells (not recorded which) from PBMCs. The sequence was obtained from a human donor with aplastic anemia. This chain links TRBV20-1 with TRBJ2-1; 9 nucleotides agree with TRBD2. This CDR3 reads CSARDPLGLAGSSYNEQFF. CDR3 DNA: TGCAGTGCTAGAGATCCCCTGGGGCTAGCGGGATCCTCCTACAATGAGCAGTTCTTC.